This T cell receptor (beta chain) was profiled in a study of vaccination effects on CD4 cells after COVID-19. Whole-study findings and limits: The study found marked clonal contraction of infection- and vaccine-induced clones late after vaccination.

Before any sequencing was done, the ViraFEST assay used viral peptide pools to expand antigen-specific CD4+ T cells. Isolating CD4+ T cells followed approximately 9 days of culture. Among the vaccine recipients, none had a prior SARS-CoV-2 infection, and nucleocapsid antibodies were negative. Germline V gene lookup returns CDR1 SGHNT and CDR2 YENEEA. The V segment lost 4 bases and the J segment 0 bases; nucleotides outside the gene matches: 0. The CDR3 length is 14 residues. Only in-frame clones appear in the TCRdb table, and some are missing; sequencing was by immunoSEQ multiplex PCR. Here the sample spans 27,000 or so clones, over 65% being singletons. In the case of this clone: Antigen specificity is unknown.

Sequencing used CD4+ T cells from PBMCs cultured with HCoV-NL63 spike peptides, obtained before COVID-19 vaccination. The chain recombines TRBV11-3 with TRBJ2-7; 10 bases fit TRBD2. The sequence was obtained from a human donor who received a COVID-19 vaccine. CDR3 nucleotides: TGTGCCAGCAGCTCTAGCGGGAGCTCCTACGAGCAGTACTTC. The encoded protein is CASSSSGSSYEQYF.